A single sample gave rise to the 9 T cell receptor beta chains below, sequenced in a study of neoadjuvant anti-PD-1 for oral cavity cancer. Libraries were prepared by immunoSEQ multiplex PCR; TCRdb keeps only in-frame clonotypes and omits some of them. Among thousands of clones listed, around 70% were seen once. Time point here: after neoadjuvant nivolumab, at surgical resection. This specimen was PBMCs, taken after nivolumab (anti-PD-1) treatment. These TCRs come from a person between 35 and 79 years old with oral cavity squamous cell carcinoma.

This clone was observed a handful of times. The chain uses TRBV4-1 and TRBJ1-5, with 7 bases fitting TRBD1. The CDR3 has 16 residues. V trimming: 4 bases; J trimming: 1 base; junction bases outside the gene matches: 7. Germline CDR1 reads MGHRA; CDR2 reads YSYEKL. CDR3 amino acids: CASSPRDSVSNQPQHF. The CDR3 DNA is TGCGCCAGCAGCCCCCGGGACAGCGTGAGCAATCAGCCCCAGCATTTT.

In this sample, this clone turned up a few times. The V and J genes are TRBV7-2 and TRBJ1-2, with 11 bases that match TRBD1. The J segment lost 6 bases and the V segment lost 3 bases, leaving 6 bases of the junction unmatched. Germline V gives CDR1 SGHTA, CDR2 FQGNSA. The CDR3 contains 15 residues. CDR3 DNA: TGTGCCAGCAGCTTGCCGGGACAGGGGGAAGATGGCTACACCTTC. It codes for CASSLPGQGEDGYTF.

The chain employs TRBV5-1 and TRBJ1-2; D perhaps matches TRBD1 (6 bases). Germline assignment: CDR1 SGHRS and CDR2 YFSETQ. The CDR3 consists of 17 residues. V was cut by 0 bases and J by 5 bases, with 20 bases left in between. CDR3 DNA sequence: TGCGCCAGCAGCTTGGGAGGCGCGGCAGGGGTTATTTATGGCTACACCTTC. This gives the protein CASSLGGAAGVIYGYTF.

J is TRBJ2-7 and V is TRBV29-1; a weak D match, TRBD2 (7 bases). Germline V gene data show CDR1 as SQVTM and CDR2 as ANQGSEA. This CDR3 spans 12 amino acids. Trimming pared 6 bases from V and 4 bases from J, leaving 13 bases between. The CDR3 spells CSVEGGAYEQYF. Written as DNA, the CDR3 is TGCAGCGTCGAGGGGGGGGCGTACGAGCAGTACTTC.

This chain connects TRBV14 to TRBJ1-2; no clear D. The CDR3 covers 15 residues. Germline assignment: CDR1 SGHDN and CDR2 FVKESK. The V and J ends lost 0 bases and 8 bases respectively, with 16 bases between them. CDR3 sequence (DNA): TGTGCCAGCAGCCAAGATGTCGGCGGGTATGAAGGCTACACCTTC. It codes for CASSQDVGGYEGYTF.

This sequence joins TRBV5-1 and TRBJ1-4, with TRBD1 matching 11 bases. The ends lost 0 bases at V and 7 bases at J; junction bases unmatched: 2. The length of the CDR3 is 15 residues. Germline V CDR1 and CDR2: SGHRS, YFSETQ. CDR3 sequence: CASSLAGTGGEKLFF. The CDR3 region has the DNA TGCGCCAGCAGCTTGGCTGGGACAGGGGGTGAAAAACTGTTTTTT.

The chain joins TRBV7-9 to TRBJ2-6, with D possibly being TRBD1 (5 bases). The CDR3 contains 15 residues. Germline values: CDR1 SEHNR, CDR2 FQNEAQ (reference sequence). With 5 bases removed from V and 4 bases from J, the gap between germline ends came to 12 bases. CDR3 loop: CASSLTGPGANVLTF. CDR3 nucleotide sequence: TGTGCCAGCAGCCTAACAGGTCCAGGGGCCAACGTCCTGACTTTC. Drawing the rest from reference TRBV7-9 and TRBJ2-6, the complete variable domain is DTGVSQNPRHKITKRGQNVTFRCDPISEHNRLYWYRQTLGQGPEFLTYFQNEAQLEKSRLLSDRFSAERPKGSFSTLEIQRTEQGDSAMYLCASSLTGPGANVLTFGAGSRLTVL.

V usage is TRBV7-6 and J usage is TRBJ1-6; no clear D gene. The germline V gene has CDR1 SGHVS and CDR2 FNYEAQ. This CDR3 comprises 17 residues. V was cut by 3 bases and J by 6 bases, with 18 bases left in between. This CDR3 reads CASSFAGRQGINSPLHF. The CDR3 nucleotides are TGTGCCAGCAGCTTCGCGGGTCGTCAAGGGATTAATTCACCCCTCCACTTT.

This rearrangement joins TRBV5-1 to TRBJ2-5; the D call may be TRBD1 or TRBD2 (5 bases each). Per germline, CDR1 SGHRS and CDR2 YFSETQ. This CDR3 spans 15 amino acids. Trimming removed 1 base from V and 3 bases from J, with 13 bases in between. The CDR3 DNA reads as TGCGCCAGCAGCTTGTACAGGCGAGGGGAAGAGACCCAGTACTTC. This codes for CASSLYRRGEETQYF.